Listed below are T cell receptor beta chains from one sample, sequenced in a study of blood T cell repertoires in COVID-19. Method: immunoSEQ multiplex PCR; TCRdb's copy keeps in-frame clones and lacks some. The sample contains roughly 70,000 clones, approximately 90% of which appear only once. Sequencing used peripheral blood. These receptors came from a human donor in a cohort sampled during active COVID-19. The CDR3 runs from the conserved cysteine through the conserved F or W. The D gene is left open where the match is weak. The size field is filled for only some rows; it gives once, few, many or a size class.

clone size: .; V gene: TRBV19; J gene: TRBJ1-2; D gene: .; CDR3 protein: CASSDPRTANYGYTF; CDR3 DNA: TGTGCCAGTAGTGACCCTCGGACAGCGAACTATGGCTACACCTTC
clone size: .; V gene: TRBV6-1; J gene: TRBJ1-5; D gene: .; CDR3 protein: CASSEVGSHQPQHF; CDR3 DNA: TGTGCCAGCAGTGAAGTGGGCAGCCATCAGCCCCAGCATTTT
clone size: .; V gene: TRBV11-3; J gene: TRBJ2-2; D gene: TRBD2; CDR3 protein: CASSKLADANTGELFF; CDR3 DNA: TGTGCCAGCAGTAAACTAGCGGACGCGAACACCGGGGAGCTGTTTTTT
clone size: once; V gene: TRBV11-1; J gene: TRBJ1-1; D gene: TRBD1; CDR3 protein: CASSLPGQGANTEAFF; CDR3 DNA: TGTGCCAGCAGCTTACCAGGGCAGGGGGCGAACACTGAAGCTTTCTTT
clone size: .; V gene: TRBV28; J gene: TRBJ2-1; D gene: TRBD2; CDR3 protein: CASSYRELAGGSSYNEQFF; CDR3 DNA: TGTGCCAGCAGCTACAGGGAGTTAGCGGGAGGTAGCTCCTACAATGAGCAGTTCTTC
clone size: .; V gene: TRBV2; J gene: TRBJ1-5; D gene: .; CDR3 protein: CASSGRQGNNQPQHF; CDR3 DNA: TGTGCCAGCAGTGGGCGCCAGGGAAACAATCAGCCCCAGCATTTT
clone size: .; V gene: TRBV7-2; J gene: TRBJ2-1; D gene: TRBD2; CDR3 protein: CASSLTSGYNEQFF; CDR3 DNA: TGTGCCAGCAGCTTGACTAGCGGGTACAATGAGCAGTTCTTC
clone size: once; V gene: TRBV5-1; J gene: TRBJ2-2; D gene: TRBD2; CDR3 protein: CASSSLGLAGAGELFF; CDR3 DNA: TGCGCCAGCAGCTCATTAGGACTAGCGGGAGCCGGGGAGCTGTTTTTT
clone size: .; V gene: TRBV3-1/TRBV3-2; J gene: TRBJ2-5; D gene: TRBD2; CDR3 protein: CASSRIAGGPKETQYF; CDR3 DNA: TGTGCCAGCAGCCGTATAGCGGGAGGGCCAAAAGAGACCCAGTACTTC
clone size: .; V gene: TRBV19; J gene: TRBJ1-2; D gene: .; CDR3 protein: CASRLAHQDYGYTF; CDR3 DNA: TGTGCCAGTAGGCTAGCTCATCAGGACTATGGCTACACCTTC
clone size: .; V gene: TRBV28; J gene: TRBJ2-7; D gene: .; CDR3 protein: CASGLSNPYEQYF; CDR3 DNA: TGTGCCTCCGGGTTATCAAATCCCTACGAGCAGTACTTC
clone size: .; V gene: TRBV9; J gene: TRBJ2-1; D gene: .; CDR3 protein: CASSPGLSTYNEQFF; CDR3 DNA: TGTGCCAGCAGCCCGGGACTCTCAACCTACAATGAGCAGTTCTTC
clone size: .; V gene: TRBV5-1; J gene: TRBJ2-3; D gene: TRBD1; CDR3 protein: CASSFRITGGKDTQYF; CDR3 DNA: TGCGCCAGCAGCTTCAGAATAACAGGGGGAAAAGATACGCAGTATTTT
clone size: .; V gene: TRBV5-8; J gene: TRBJ1-5; D gene: .; CDR3 protein: CASSLLGTPSNQPQHF; CDR3 DNA: TGTGCCAGCAGCTTGCTGGGCACACCTAGCAATCAGCCCCAGCATTTT
clone size: .; V gene: TRBV5-1; J gene: TRBJ2-3; D gene: TRBD2; CDR3 protein: CASSLVLAGEGADTQYF; CDR3 DNA: TGCGCCAGCAGCTTGGTTCTAGCGGGAGAAGGCGCAGATACGCAGTATTTT
clone size: .; V gene: TRBV28; J gene: TRBJ2-6; D gene: .; CDR3 protein: CASSLTSGANVLTF; CDR3 DNA: TGTGCCAGCAGTTTAACGAGCGGGGCCAACGTCCTGACTTTC
clone size: .; V gene: TRBV11-2; J gene: TRBJ2-2; D gene: TRBD1; CDR3 protein: CASSARTGGGTGELFF; CDR3 DNA: TGTGCCAGCAGCGCCCGAACAGGGGGAGGCACCGGGGAGCTGTTTTTT
clone size: .; V gene: TRBV27; J gene: TRBJ2-1; D gene: .; CDR3 protein: CASSTLFDYLRNEQFF; CDR3 DNA: TGTGCCAGCAGTACTCTGTTCGACTATTTGCGGAATGAGCAGTTCTTC
clone size: .; V gene: TRBV7-9; J gene: TRBJ2-3; D gene: TRBD2; CDR3 protein: CASSQKGLAGVAGTDTQYF; CDR3 DNA: TGTGCCAGCAGCCAGAAAGGACTAGCGGGAGTAGCGGGCACAGATACGCAGTATTTT
clone size: .; V gene: TRBV2; J gene: TRBJ2-1; D gene: TRBD1; CDR3 protein: CASREQGAIGNEQFF; CDR3 DNA: TGTGCCAGCAGGGAACAGGGGGCGATTGGTAATGAGCAGTTCTTC
clone size: .; V gene: TRBV7-9; J gene: TRBJ1-6; D gene: .; CDR3 protein: CASSQSAGSSYNSPLHF; CDR3 DNA: TGTGCCAGCAGCCAATCTGCGGGTAGCTCCTATAATTCACCCCTCCACTTT
clone size: .; V gene: TRBV7-6; J gene: TRBJ1-2; D gene: TRBD1; CDR3 protein: CASSKGQGGYGYTF; CDR3 DNA: TGTGCCAGCAGCAAGGGACAGGGTGGTTATGGCTACACCTTC
clone size: .; V gene: TRBV25-1; J gene: TRBJ2-6; D gene: TRBD1; CDR3 protein: CASSATGAGANVLTF; CDR3 DNA: TGTGCCAGCAGTGCGACAGGGGCTGGGGCCAACGTCCTGACTTTC
clone size: .; V gene: TRBV9; J gene: TRBJ2-1; D gene: TRBD2; CDR3 protein: CASSSSGSSYNEQFF; CDR3 DNA: TGTGCCAGCAGCAGTAGCGGGAGCTCCTACAATGAGCAGTTCTTC
clone size: once; V gene: TRBV12-3/TRBV12-4; J gene: TRBJ1-1; D gene: TRBD1; CDR3 protein: CASSEQGGTEAFF; CDR3 DNA: TGTGCCAGCTCTGAACAGGGGGGCACTGAAGCTTTCTTT
clone size: .; V gene: TRBV27; J gene: TRBJ2-3; D gene: TRBD2; CDR3 protein: CASSLLSGGTQYF; CDR3 DNA: TGTGCCAGCAGTTTATTAAGCGGGGGTACGCAGTATTTT
clone size: .; V gene: TRBV30; J gene: TRBJ1-1; D gene: .; CDR3 protein: CAWSVRRGAEAFF; CDR3 DNA: TGTGCCTGGAGTGTACGAAGGGGCGCTGAAGCTTTCTTT
clone size: .; V gene: TRBV19; J gene: TRBJ2-1; D gene: TRBD2; CDR3 protein: CASSIRSAGGPMGNEQFF; CDR3 DNA: TGTGCCAGTAGTATTCGTTCGGCGGGAGGGCCGATGGGAAATGAGCAGTTCTTC
clone size: .; V gene: TRBV5-8; J gene: TRBJ1-1; D gene: .; CDR3 protein: CASSFREGDTEAFF; CDR3 DNA: TGTGCCAGCAGCTTCAGGGAGGGGGACACTGAAGCTTTCTTT
clone size: .; V gene: TRBV6-1; J gene: TRBJ2-3; D gene: .; CDR3 protein: CASREEGTGTDTQYF; CDR3 DNA: TGTGCCAGCAGAGAAGAGGGGACTGGCACAGATACGCAGTATTTT
clone size: .; V gene: TRBV20-1; J gene: TRBJ1-5; D gene: .; CDR3 protein: CSASQAQGDQPQHF; CDR3 DNA: TGCAGTGCTAGTCAAGCTCAGGGCGATCAGCCCCAGCATTTT
clone size: .; V gene: TRBV6-5; J gene: TRBJ2-7; D gene: TRBD1; CDR3 protein: CATGGRRYEQYF; CDR3 DNA: TGTGCCACAGGGGGTCGGCGGTACGAGCAGTACTTC
clone size: .; V gene: TRBV29-1; J gene: TRBJ1-5; D gene: .; CDR3 protein: CSVVLDSGEQPQHF; CDR3 DNA: TGCAGCGTTGTATTGGACTCTGGGGAGCAGCCCCAGCATTTT
clone size: .; V gene: TRBV28; J gene: TRBJ2-3; D gene: .; CDR3 protein: CASSKKFQGTDTQYF; CDR3 DNA: TGTGCCAGCAGTAAGAAATTTCAGGGCACAGATACGCAGTATTTT
clone size: .; V gene: TRBV6-6; J gene: TRBJ1-5; D gene: .; CDR3 protein: CASSRNSDQPQHF; CDR3 DNA: TGTGCCAGCAGTCGAAATAGCGATCAGCCCCAGCATTTT
clone size: .; V gene: TRBV7-2; J gene: TRBJ2-1; D gene: TRBD2; CDR3 protein: CASSPTLSGRGGNEQFF; CDR3 DNA: TGTGCCAGCAGCCCCACACTTAGCGGGAGAGGGGGGAATGAGCAGTTCTTC
clone size: .; V gene: TRBV28; J gene: TRBJ1-2; D gene: .; CDR3 protein: CASSIGDYGYTF; CDR3 DNA: TGTGCCAGCAGTATCGGTGACTATGGCTACACCTTC
clone size: .; V gene: TRBV12-2; J gene: TRBJ2-3; D gene: .; CDR3 protein: CASRPPFRTASSTDTQYF; CDR3 DNA: TGTGCAAGTCGCCCACCATTTAGGACAGCTTCTAGCACAGATACGCAGTATTTT
clone size: once; V gene: TRBV7-9; J gene: TRBJ2-5; D gene: TRBD2; CDR3 protein: CASTAGGFQETQYF; CDR3 DNA: TGTGCCAGCACCGCGGGGGGATTCCAAGAGACCCAGTACTTC
clone size: .; V gene: TRBV2; J gene: TRBJ2-5; D gene: TRBD2; CDR3 protein: CASRVAHFSGGLHDQYF; CDR3 DNA: TGTGCCAGCAGGGTCGCGCACTTTAGCGGGGGCCTTCATGACCAGTACTTC
clone size: .; V gene: TRBV2; J gene: TRBJ2-1; D gene: .; CDR3 protein: CASSERGTSTYNEQFF; CDR3 DNA: TGTGCCAGCAGTGAACGGGGAACGTCGACCTACAATGAGCAGTTCTTC
clone size: .; V gene: TRBV5-4; J gene: TRBJ2-2; D gene: .; CDR3 protein: CASSLSPPSGELFF; CDR3 DNA: TGTGCCAGCAGCTTGTCTCCCCCGTCCGGGGAGCTGTTTTTT
clone size: many; V gene: TRBV12-3/TRBV12-4; J gene: TRBJ2-7; D gene: .; CDR3 protein: CASSLGPRGQYF; CDR3 DNA: TGTGCCAGCAGTTTAGGACCCAGGGGGCAGTACTTC
clone size: .; V gene: TRBV3-1/TRBV3-2; J gene: TRBJ2-1; D gene: .; CDR3 protein: CASSQDWASDNEQFF; CDR3 DNA: TGTGCCAGCAGCCAGGATTGGGCTAGCGACAATGAGCAGTTCTTC
clone size: few; V gene: TRBV28; J gene: TRBJ1-5; D gene: .; CDR3 protein: CASRTMGSNQPQHF; CDR3 DNA: TGTGCCAGCAGGACTATGGGCAGCAATCAGCCCCAGCATTTT
clone size: few; V gene: TRBV3-1/TRBV3-2; J gene: TRBJ1-1; D gene: TRBD1; CDR3 protein: CASSPRQGRTEAFF; CDR3 DNA: TGTGCCAGCAGCCCTCGACAGGGAAGAACTGAAGCTTTCTTT
clone size: many; V gene: TRBV9; J gene: TRBJ2-2; D gene: TRBD2; CDR3 protein: CASSVVPSGSPGELFF; CDR3 DNA: TGTGCCAGCAGCGTAGTGCCTAGCGGGAGCCCCGGGGAGCTGTTTTTT
clone size: .; V gene: TRBV18; J gene: TRBJ2-3; D gene: TRBD1; CDR3 protein: CASSPVGQGALDTQYF; CDR3 DNA: TGTGCCAGCTCACCAGTGGGACAGGGGGCGTTGGATACGCAGTATTTT
clone size: .; V gene: TRBV2; J gene: TRBJ1-1; D gene: .; CDR3 protein: CASQQGFSNTEAFF; CDR3 DNA: TGTGCCAGCCAGCAGGGTTTTAGCAACACTGAAGCTTTCTTT
clone size: once; V gene: TRBV20-1; J gene: TRBJ2-7; D gene: TRBD1; CDR3 protein: CSASWRVGTGEQYF; CDR3 DNA: TGCAGTGCTAGTTGGCGAGTTGGGACAGGAGAGCAGTACTTC
clone size: once; V gene: TRBV18; J gene: TRBJ2-1; D gene: .; CDR3 protein: CASSPPGGATNEQFF; CDR3 DNA: TGTGCCAGCTCACCACCCGGAGGCGCCACCAATGAGCAGTTCTTC
clone size: .; V gene: TRBV28; J gene: TRBJ2-5; D gene: .; CDR3 protein: CASGSYQETQYF; CDR3 DNA: TGTGCCAGCGGGAGTTACCAAGAGACCCAGTACTTC
clone size: once; V gene: TRBV5-4; J gene: TRBJ2-7; D gene: .; CDR3 protein: CASSQGGQRNYEQYF; CDR3 DNA: TGTGCCAGCAGCCAGGGGGGACAGCGGAACTACGAGCAGTACTTC
clone size: .; V gene: TRBV19; J gene: TRBJ2-1; D gene: .; CDR3 protein: CASSMVPSSYNEQFF; CDR3 DNA: TGTGCCAGTAGTATGGTCCCGAGCTCCTACAATGAGCAGTTCTTC
clone size: .; V gene: TRBV6-2/TRBV6-3; J gene: TRBJ1-1; D gene: .; CDR3 protein: CASSTVNTEAFF; CDR3 DNA: TGTGCCAGCAGTACAGTCAACACTGAAGCTTTCTTT
clone size: .; V gene: TRBV2; J gene: TRBJ2-2; D gene: .; CDR3 protein: CASKWDTNTGELFF; CDR3 DNA: TGTGCCAGCAAATGGGACACTAACACCGGGGAGCTGTTTTTT
clone size: once; V gene: TRBV7-6; J gene: TRBJ2-5; D gene: TRBD1; CDR3 protein: CASSLGTGGQETQYF; CDR3 DNA: TGTGCCAGCAGCTTAGGGACAGGGGGCCAAGAGACCCAGTACTTC